The 22 T cell receptor beta chains given below trace back to one sample, sequenced in a study of blood T cell repertoires in COVID-19. Assay used: immunoSEQ multiplex PCR; TCRdb lists only in-frame clones, some missing. The profile covers fewer than 8,500 clones, with 89% appearing a single time and 8% to 13% taken by the ten largest. Material for sequencing was peripheral blood. All receptors come from a man in his sixties or seventies with active COVID-19.

The V call is TRBV3-1 (or the pseudogene TRBV3-2), the J call TRBJ1-4, with no clear D. Per the germline V gene, CDR1 is LGHDT and CDR2 is YNNKEL (reference sequence). V dropped 0 bases and J dropped 8 bases, with 10 bases sitting between them. There are 14 residues in the CDR3. The CDR3 DNA sequence: TGTGCCAGCAGCCAAGATTGGGCCCAGGAAAAACTGTTTTTT. Encoded protein: CASSQDWAQEKLFF.

V gene TRBV12-5 combines with J gene TRBJ2-7; the D gene is possibly TRBD2 (6 bases). CDR3 length equals 14 residues. V lost 0 bases to trimming and J lost 6 bases, with 12 bases between them. Germline CDR1 is LGHNT and CDR2 is FRNRAP. The CDR3 sequence: CASGLVPGESEQYF. The CDR3 DNA follows: TGTGCTAGTGGTTTGGTGCCGGGAGAGAGCGAGCAGTACTTC.

The chain employs TRBV4-3 and TRBJ2-1, with D unclear. V was shortened by 1 base and J by 4 bases, with 8 bases between the two germline ends. Germline CDR1 is LGHNA and CDR2 is YSLEER. The CDR3 sequence is 14 residues long. The CDR3 is CASSQAQVYNEQFF. As DNA, the CDR3 is TGCGCCAGCAGCCAAGCCCAGGTATACAATGAGCAGTTCTTC.

The V gene is TRBV4-1, the J gene TRBJ2-1; no definite D call. This CDR3 is 17 amino acids long. Trimming stripped 3 bases from V and 7 bases from J, with 22 bases between. Germline CDR1 is MGHRA and CDR2 is YSYEKL. CDR3 in DNA: TGCGCCAGCAGCCAGGTAGATATGGGCATCATCGTAAATGAGCAGTTCTTC. Its protein is CASSQVDMGIIVNEQFF.

This sequence joins TRBV11-2 and TRBJ2-1; no clear D gene. V was clipped by 0 bases and J by 8 bases, with 8 bases between them. The CDR3 covers 13 residues. Germline CDR1 and CDR2: SGHAT and FQNNGV. The CDR3 spells CASSLDFLDEQFF. The CDR3 bases are TGTGCCAGCAGCTTAGATTTTTTAGATGAGCAGTTCTTC.

The chain couples TRBV5-1 to TRBJ1-4; 12 bases match TRBD1. From germline, CDR1 is SGHRS and CDR2 YFSETQ. The J segment lost 14 bases and the V segment lost 2 bases, leaving 16 bases of the junction unmatched. The CDR3 spans 17 residues. The CDR3 spells CASSLIPGQGAPGTLFF. Here the CDR3 DNA reads TGCGCCAGCAGCTTAATACCGGGACAGGGGGCTCCGGGGACTCTGTTTTTT. The full variable domain, its missing parts supplied by reference TRBV5-1 and TRBJ1-4, is KAGVTQTPRYLIKTRGQQVTLSCSPISGHRSVSWYQQTPGQGLQFLFEYFSETQRNKGNFPGRFSGRQFSNSRSEMNVSTLELGDSALYLCASSLIPGQGAPGTLFFGSGTQLSVL.

The CDR3 reads CASSLGQQNTEAFF. The CDR3 DNA reads as TGCGCCAGCAGCTTGGGACAGCAGAACACTGAAGCTTTCTTT. V and J are TRBV5-1 and TRBJ1-1; weak D call: TRBD1 (5 bases). Trimming took off 0 bases at V and 1 base at J, with 7 bases between the two ends. CDR1 SGHRS and CDR2 YFSETQ come from the germline V gene. The CDR3 loop spans 14 amino acids.

The chain has TRBV5-4 and TRBJ2-7, with D tentatively TRBD2 (5 bases). Germline CDR1 reads SGHNT; CDR2 reads YYREEE (reference sequence). V gave up 5 bases and J gave up 5 bases, with 17 bases separating them. The CDR3 is 14 amino acids. In DNA form, the CDR3 reads TGTGCCAGCAGAGGGAGAAACGACGCGAACGAGCAGTACTTC. Protein sequence: CASRGRNDANEQYF.

In its sample, this clone was seen a few times. The chain uses TRBV7-6 and TRBJ2-2; TRBD2 matches at 12 bases. CDR3 length equals 15 residues. From germline, CDR1 is SGHVS and CDR2 FNYEAQ. J lost 7 bases, V lost 5 bases, and 5 bases had no gene match. CDR3 loop: CASSQTSGGVGELFF. CDR3 nucleotide sequence: TGTGCCAGCAGCCAGACTAGCGGGGGTGTCGGGGAGCTGTTTTTT. The full variable domain, its missing parts supplied by reference TRBV7-6 and TRBJ2-2, is GAGVSQSPRYKVTKRGQDVALRCDPISGHVSLYWYRQALGQGPEFLTYFNYEAQQDKSGLPNDRFSAERPEGSISTLTIQRTEQRDSAMYRCASSQTSGGVGELFFGEGSRLTVL.

The gene calls are TRBV15 and TRBJ1-5, with no clear D. Germline assignment: CDR1 LNHNV and CDR2 YYDKDF (reference sequence). Trimming shortened V by 5 bases and J by 3 bases, and 8 bases separated the two germline ends. The CDR3 has 13 amino acids. The CDR3 nucleotides are TGTGCCACCAGCCAGGCTCCCAATCAGCCCCAGCATTTT. Translating gives CATSQAPNQPQHF.

The chain joins TRBV6-5 to TRBJ2-1, with a weak D call TRBD1 (5 bases). V was clipped by 8 bases and J by 3 bases, with 11 bases between them. The CDR3 extends over 13 amino acids. The germline CDR1 and CDR2 sequences are MNHEY and SVGAGI. Written as DNA, the CDR3 is TGTGCCAGCCATAGGGGTGACTACAATGAGCAGTTCTTC. This encodes CASHRGDYNEQFF.

The chain recombines TRBV20-1 with TRBJ2-1, with D perhaps TRBD2 (6 bases). Germline V CDR1 and CDR2: DFQATT, SNEGSKA (reference sequence). V lost 3 bases, J lost 10 bases, and 13 bases lay in between. The CDR3 loop spans 12 amino acids. Here the CDR3 reads CSASIWGEEQFF. As DNA, the CDR3 is TGCAGTGCTAGTATTTGGGGGGAAGAGCAGTTCTTC.

The V and J genes are TRBV11-3 and TRBJ1-2, with D unclear. This CDR3 spans 12 amino acids. Germline V CDR1 and CDR2: SGHNT, YENEEA. Between the trimmed V and J ends, which lost 0 bases and 7 bases, there was a span of 6 bases. The CDR3 spells CASSLDGSGYTF. CDR3 bases: TGTGCCAGCAGCTTAGACGGGAGTGGCTACACCTTC.

This clone was seen once. The chain is built from TRBV5-1 and TRBJ2-1; D might be TRBD2 (5 bases). Trimming removed 4 bases from V and 0 bases from J, with 14 bases in between. The CDR3 length is 16 residues. Per the germline V gene, CDR1 is SGHRS and CDR2 is YFSETQ. The CDR3: CASSPSGVSSYNEQFF. The CDR3 bases are TGCGCCAGCAGCCCCTCCGGGGTTAGCTCCTACAATGAGCAGTTCTTC.

J is TRBJ1-2 and V is TRBV7-2; D not resolved. Trimming took off 6 bases at V and 1 base at J, with 9 bases between the two ends. The CDR3 runs to 13 residues. Germline CDR1 and CDR2: SGHTA and FQGNSA. In DNA, the CDR3 is TGTGCCAGCAGTCCGGGTGTTAACTATGGCTACACCTTC. The encoded protein is CASSPGVNYGYTF. Full variable domain (missing parts from reference TRBV7-2 and TRBJ1-2): GAGVSQSPSNKVTEKGKDVELRCDPISGHTALYWYRQSLGQGLEFLIYFQGNSAPDKSGLPSDRFSAERTGGSVSTLTIQRTQQEDSAVYLCASSPGVNYGYTFGSGTRLTVV.

The V call is TRBV12-5, the J call TRBJ2-2, with 8 positions matching TRBD1. Unmatched junction bases numbered 8, after V lost 1 base and J lost 4 bases. The CDR3 is made up of 17 amino acids. In germline, CDR1 is LGHNT, CDR2 FRNRAP. DNA of the CDR3: TGTGCTAGTGGTTTGGCCTCCGGGACAGGTTCCACCGGGGAGCTGTTTTTT. This encodes CASGLASGTGSTGELFF. Complete variable domain (other parts from reference TRBV12-5 and TRBJ2-2): DARVTQTPRHKVTEMGQEVTMRCQPILGHNTVFWYRQTMMQGLELLAYFRNRAPLDDSGMPKDRFSAEMPDATLATLKIQPSEPRDSAVYFCASGLASGTGSTGELFFGEGSRLTVL.

The chain is built from TRBV27 and TRBJ1-1; 7 nucleotides match TRBD1. The CDR3 contains 14 residues. V shed 7 bases and J 1 base; nucleotides not matched to a gene: 6. The V gene's germline CDR1 is MNHEY and CDR2 SMNVEV (reference sequence). The CDR3 reads CASNRQGPNTEAFF. As DNA, the CDR3 is TGTGCCAGCAACAGACAGGGACCGAACACTGAAGCTTTCTTT.

V and J are TRBV7-2 and TRBJ1-2, with D unresolved. The V and J ends lost 5 bases and 5 bases respectively, with 18 bases between them. The CDR3 spans 15 residues. Germline V gene lookup returns CDR1 SGHTA and CDR2 FQGNSA. For the CDR3, the DNA is TGTGCCAGCAGCCCCACAGTAGGCTTCCCTTATGGCTACACCTTC. Its protein product is CASSPTVGFPYGYTF.

The chain employs TRBV7-2 and TRBJ2-3; D gene ambiguous. The V end was cut by 3 bases, the J end by 1 base, with 11 bases between. There are 15 residues in the CDR3. Per germline, CDR1 SGHTA and CDR2 FQGNSA. CDR3 loop: CASSFLEAGTDTQYF. In DNA form, the CDR3 reads TGTGCCAGCAGCTTTTTAGAGGCTGGCACAGATACGCAGTATTTT.

The genes are TRBV6-1 and TRBJ1-2; D is undetermined. In germline, CDR1 is MNHNS, CDR2 SASEGT. Between the trimmed V and J ends, which lost 3 bases and 1 base, there was a span of 12 bases. The CDR3 spans 15 residues. The CDR3 DNA reads TGTGCCAGCAGTGATACGGTGAACCTTAACTATGGCTACACCTTC. Residues: CASSDTVNLNYGYTF.

The chain combines TRBV6-2 or TRBV6-3 with TRBJ1-1; 10 bases are shared with TRBD1. The length of the CDR3 is 17 residues. CDR1 is MNHEY, CDR2 SVGEGT, per germline. Trimming took 2 bases from V and 1 from J; bases not matched to a gene: 7. This chain's CDR3 is CASSYRGTGVPNTEAFF. The CDR3 nucleotides read TGTGCCAGCAGTTACCGTGGGACAGGGGTTCCGAACACTGAAGCTTTCTTT.

The chain employs TRBV6-2 or TRBV6-3 and TRBJ1-5; D is possibly TRBD1 (5 bases). V was pared by 6 bases and J by 6 bases, with 15 bases between. Per the germline V gene, CDR1 is MNHEY and CDR2 is SVGEGT. CDR3 size: 14 residues. This chain's CDR3 is CASSRVGEVQPQHF. For the CDR3, the DNA is TGTGCCAGCAGCCGCGTGGGGGAGGTTCAGCCCCAGCATTTT.